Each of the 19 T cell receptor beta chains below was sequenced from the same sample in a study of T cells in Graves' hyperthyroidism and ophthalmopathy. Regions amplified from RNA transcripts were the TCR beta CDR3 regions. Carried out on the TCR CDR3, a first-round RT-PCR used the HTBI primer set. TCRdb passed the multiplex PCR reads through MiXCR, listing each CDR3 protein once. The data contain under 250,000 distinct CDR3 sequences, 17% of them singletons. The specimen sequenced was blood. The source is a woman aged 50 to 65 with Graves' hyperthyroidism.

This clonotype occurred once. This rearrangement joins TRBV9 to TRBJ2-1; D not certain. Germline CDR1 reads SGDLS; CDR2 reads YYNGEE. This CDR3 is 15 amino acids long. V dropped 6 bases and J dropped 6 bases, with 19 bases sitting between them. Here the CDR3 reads CASTIDSISANEQFF. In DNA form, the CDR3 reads TGTGCCAGCACTATCGACTCCATCAGTGCCAATGAGCAGTTCTTC.

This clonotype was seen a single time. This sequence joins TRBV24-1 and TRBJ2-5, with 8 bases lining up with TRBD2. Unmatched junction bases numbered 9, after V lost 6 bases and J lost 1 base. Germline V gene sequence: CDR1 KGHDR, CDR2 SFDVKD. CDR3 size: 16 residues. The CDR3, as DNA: TGTGCCACCAGTCCGACAGGCGGGGGGTCCCAAGAGACCCAGTACTTC. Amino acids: CATSPTGGGSQETQYF.

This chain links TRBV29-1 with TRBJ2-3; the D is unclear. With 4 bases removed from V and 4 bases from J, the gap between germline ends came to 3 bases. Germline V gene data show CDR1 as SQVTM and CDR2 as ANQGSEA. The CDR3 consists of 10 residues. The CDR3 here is CSVGADTQYF. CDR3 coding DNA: TGCAGCGTTGGAGCAGATACGCAGTATTTT.

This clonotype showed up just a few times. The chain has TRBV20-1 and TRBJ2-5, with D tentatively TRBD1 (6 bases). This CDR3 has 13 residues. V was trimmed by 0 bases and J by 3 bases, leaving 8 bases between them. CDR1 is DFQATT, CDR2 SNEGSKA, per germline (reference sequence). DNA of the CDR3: TGCAGTGCTAGAGATTACAGGGAAGAGACCCAGTACTTC. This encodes CSARDYREETQYF.

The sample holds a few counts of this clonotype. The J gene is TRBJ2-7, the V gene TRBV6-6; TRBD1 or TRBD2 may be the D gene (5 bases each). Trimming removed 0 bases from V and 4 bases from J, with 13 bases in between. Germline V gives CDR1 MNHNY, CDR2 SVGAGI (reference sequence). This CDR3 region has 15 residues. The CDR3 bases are TGTGCCAGCAGTTACTCGAACGGGGCCCCGTACGAGCAGTACTTC. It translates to CASSYSNGAPYEQYF.

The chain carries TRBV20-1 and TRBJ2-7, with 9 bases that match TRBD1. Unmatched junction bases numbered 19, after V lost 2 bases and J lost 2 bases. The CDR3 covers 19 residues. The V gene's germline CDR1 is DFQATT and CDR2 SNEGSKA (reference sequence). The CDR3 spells CSARPVDRGFGRGPYEQYF. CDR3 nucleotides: TGCAGTGCTAGACCCGTCGACAGGGGGTTCGGGAGAGGTCCCTACGAGCAGTACTTC.

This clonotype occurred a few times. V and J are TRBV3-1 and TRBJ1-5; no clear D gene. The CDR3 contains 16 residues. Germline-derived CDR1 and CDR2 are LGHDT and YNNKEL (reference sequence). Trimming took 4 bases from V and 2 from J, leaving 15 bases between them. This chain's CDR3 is CASSPALGQGNQPQHF. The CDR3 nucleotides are TGTGCCAGCAGCCCTGCTTTAGGCCAGGGCAATCAGCCCCAGCATTTT.

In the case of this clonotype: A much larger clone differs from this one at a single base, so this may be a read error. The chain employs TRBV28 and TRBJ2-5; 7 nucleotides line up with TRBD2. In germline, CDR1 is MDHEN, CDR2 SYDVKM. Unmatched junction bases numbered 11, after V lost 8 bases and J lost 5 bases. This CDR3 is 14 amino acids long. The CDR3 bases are TGTGCCAGCGGGGGGAGCGGGACTCGCGAGACCCAGTACTTC. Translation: CASGGSGTRETQYF.

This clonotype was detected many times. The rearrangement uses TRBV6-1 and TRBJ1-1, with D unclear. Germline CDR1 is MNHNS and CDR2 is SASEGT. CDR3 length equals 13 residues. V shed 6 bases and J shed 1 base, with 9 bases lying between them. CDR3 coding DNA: TGTGCCAGCAGGTACCGGCAGAACACTGAAGCTTTCTTT. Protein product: CASRYRQNTEAFF.

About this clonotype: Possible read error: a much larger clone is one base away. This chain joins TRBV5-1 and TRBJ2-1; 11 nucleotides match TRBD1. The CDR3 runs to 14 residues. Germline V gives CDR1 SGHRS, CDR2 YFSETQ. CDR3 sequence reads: CTSRPDRGLNEQFF. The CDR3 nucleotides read TGCACCAGCAGACCGGACAGGGGGCTTAATGAGCAGTTCTTC. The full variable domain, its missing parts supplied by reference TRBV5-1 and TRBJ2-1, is KAGVTQTPRYLIKTRGQQVTLSCSPISGHRSVSWYQQTPGQGLQFLFEYFSETQRNKGNFPGRFSGRQFSNSRSEMNVSTLELGDSALYLCTSRPDRGLNEQFFGPGTRLTVL.

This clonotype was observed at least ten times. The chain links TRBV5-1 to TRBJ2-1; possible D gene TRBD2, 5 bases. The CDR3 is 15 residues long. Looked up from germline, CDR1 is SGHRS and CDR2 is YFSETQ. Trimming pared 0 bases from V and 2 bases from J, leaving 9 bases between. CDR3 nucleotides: TGCGCCAGCAGCTTGGATGGGAGTCCCTACAATGAGCAGTTCTTC. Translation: CASSLDGSPYNEQFF.

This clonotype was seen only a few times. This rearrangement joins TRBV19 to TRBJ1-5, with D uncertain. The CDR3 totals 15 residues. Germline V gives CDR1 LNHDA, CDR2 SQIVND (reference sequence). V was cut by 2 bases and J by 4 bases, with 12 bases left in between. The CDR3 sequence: CASSIRPGWNQPQHF. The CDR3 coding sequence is TGTGCCAGTAGTATACGGCCAGGATGGAATCAGCCCCAGCATTTT.

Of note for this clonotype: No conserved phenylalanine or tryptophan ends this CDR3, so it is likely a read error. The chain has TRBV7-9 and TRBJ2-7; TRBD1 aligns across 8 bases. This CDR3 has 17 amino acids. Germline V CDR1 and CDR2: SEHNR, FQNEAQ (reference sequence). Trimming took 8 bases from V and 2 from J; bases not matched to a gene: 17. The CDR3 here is CASGPGQGTLRTYEQYL. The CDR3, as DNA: TGTGCCAGCGGCCCCGGACAGGGTACCCTTCGCACCTACGAGCAGTACCTC.

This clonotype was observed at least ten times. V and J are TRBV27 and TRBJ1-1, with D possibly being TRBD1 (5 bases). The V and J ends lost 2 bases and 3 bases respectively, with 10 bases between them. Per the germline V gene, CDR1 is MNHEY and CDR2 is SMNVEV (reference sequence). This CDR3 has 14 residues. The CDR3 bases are TGTGCCAGCAGTTTAGAGGGGCCGTACACTGAAGCTTTCTTT. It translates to CASSLEGPYTEAFF.

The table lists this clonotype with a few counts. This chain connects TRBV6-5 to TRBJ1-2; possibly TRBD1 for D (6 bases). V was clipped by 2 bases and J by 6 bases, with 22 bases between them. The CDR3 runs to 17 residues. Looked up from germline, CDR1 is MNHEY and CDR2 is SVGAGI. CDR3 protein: CASSYQRNRARSDGYTF. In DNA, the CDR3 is TGTGCCAGCAGTTACCAGAGAAACAGGGCCCGAAGTGATGGCTACACCTTC.

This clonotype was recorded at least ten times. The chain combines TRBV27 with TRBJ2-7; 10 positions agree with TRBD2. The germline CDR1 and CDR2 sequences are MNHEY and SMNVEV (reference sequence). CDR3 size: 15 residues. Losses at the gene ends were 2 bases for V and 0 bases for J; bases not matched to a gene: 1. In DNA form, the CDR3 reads TGTGCCAGCAGTTTAACTAGCGGGGCCTCCTACGAGCAGTACTTC. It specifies CASSLTSGASYEQYF.

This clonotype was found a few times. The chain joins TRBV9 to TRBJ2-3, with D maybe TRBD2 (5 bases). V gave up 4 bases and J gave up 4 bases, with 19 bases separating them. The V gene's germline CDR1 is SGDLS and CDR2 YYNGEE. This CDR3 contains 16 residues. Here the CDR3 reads CASSTKTSKVSDTQYF. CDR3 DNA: TGTGCCAGCAGCACCAAAACTAGTAAGGTCTCAGATACGCAGTATTTT.

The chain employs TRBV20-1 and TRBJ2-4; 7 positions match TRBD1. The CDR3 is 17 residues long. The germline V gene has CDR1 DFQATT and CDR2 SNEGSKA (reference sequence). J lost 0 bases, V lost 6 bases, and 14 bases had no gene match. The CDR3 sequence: CSATGQTIKLAKNIQYF. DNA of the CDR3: TGCAGTGCAACGGGACAGACAATAAAATTAGCCAAAAACATTCAGTACTTC.

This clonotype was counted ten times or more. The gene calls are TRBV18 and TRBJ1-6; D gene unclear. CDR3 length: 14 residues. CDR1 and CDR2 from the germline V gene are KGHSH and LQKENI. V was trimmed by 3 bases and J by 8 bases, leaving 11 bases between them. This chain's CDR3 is CASSPNSPYSPLHF. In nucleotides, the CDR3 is TGTGCCAGCTCACCGAACAGCCCTTATTCACCCCTCCACTTT. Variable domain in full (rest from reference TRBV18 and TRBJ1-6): NAGVMQNPRHLVRRRGQEARLRCSPMKGHSHVYWYRQLPEEGLKFMVYLQKENIIDESGMPKERFSAEFPKEGPSILRIQQVVRGDSAAYFCASSPNSPYSPLHFGNGTRLTVT.